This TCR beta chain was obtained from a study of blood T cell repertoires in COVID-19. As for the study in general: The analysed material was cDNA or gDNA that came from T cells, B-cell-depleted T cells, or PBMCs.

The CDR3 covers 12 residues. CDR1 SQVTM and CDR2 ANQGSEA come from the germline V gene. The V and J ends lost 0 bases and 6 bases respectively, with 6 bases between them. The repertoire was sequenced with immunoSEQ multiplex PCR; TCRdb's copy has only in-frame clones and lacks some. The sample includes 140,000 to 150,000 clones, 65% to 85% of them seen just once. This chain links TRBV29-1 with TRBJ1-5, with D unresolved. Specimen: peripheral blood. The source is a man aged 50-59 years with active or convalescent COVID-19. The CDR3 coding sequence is TGCAGCGTTGAAGAGTCGGGTCAGCCCCAGCATTTT. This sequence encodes CSVEESGQPQHF.